The 5 T cell receptor beta chains reported below all come from one sample, sequenced in a study of blood T cell repertoires in COVID-19. Sequenced by immunoSEQ multiplex PCR; TCRdb stores in-frame clones only, minus some. This table has roughly 91,000 clones, roughly three quarters appearing once. Sequencing was performed on peripheral blood. Source of these receptors: a man between 65 and 85 years old with acute or convalescent COVID-19.

The chain joins TRBV19 to TRBJ1-1; D not certain. CDR3 length: 13 residues. Germline values: CDR1 LNHDA, CDR2 SQIVND (reference sequence). Trimming shortened V by 7 bases and J by 4 bases, and 13 bases separated the two germline ends. CDR3 in amino acids: CASIGSRVTEAFF. The CDR3 DNA reads as TGTGCCAGTATCGGGTCCCGGGTCACTGAAGCTTTCTTT.

This clone was recorded once. V gene TRBV5-1 combines with J gene TRBJ1-6; D unclear. The V gene lost 1 base and the J gene lost 8 bases, with 13 bases spanning the gap. Germline-derived CDR1 and CDR2 are SGHRS and YFSETQ. The CDR3 totals 15 residues. CDR3 protein: CASSLRAQRDSPLHF. CDR3 DNA sequence: TGCGCCAGCAGCTTGCGGGCTCAGAGGGATTCACCCCTCCACTTT.

The chain carries TRBV19 and TRBJ1-5; D is unclear. The CDR3 is made up of 13 amino acids. The V and J ends lost 2 bases and 7 bases respectively, with 9 bases between them. In germline, CDR1 is LNHDA, CDR2 SQIVND (reference sequence). The DNA of the CDR3 is TGTGCCAGTAGTATAAGAGGTGGACAGCCCCAGCATTTT. Its translation is CASSIRGGQPQHF.

V and J are TRBV5-1 and TRBJ2-2; 10 bases align to TRBD1. Germline V gene lookup returns CDR1 SGHRS and CDR2 YFSETQ. The CDR3 totals 15 residues. The V gene end was trimmed by 4 bases and the J gene end by 3 bases; junction bases not matched to a gene: 3. The CDR3, as DNA: TGCGCCAGCAGCAGAGGGACAGGGGACACCGGGGAGCTGTTTTTT. It codes for CASSRGTGDTGELFF.

This rearrangement joins TRBV19 to TRBJ2-2, with D tentatively TRBD2 (7 bases). Germline loops: CDR1 LNHDA, CDR2 SQIVND (reference sequence). This CDR3 is built from 15 residues. Trimming cost V 6 bases and J 2 bases, with 13 bases left between them. The chain's CDR3 is CASRGGAVNTGELFF. CDR3 bases: TGTGCCAGTAGAGGGGGGGCAGTTAACACCGGGGAGCTGTTTTTT.